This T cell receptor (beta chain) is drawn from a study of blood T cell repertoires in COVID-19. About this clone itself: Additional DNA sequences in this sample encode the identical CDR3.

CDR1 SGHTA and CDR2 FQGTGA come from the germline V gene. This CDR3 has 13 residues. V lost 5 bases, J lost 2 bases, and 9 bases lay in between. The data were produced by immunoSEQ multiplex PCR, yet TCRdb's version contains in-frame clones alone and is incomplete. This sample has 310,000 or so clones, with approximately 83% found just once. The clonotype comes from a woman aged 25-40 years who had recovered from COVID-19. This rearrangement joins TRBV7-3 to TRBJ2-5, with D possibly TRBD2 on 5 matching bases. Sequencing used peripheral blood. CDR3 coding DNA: TGTGCCAGCAGCCTTTCGGGACAAGAGACCCAGTACTTC. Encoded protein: CASSLSGQETQYF.